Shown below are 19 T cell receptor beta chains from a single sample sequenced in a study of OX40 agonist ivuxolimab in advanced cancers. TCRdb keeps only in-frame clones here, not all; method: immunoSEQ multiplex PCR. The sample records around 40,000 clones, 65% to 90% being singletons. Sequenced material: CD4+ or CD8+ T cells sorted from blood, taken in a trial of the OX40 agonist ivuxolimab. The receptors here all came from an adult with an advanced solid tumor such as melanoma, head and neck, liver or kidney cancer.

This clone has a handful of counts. The CDR3 DNA sequence: TGTGCCAGCAGCATGGGACAGCAAAACTATGGCTACACCTTC. Amino acid sequence: CASSMGQQNYGYTF. The chain links TRBV5-4 to TRBJ1-2; 7 bases match TRBD1. Germline V gene sequence: CDR1 SGHNT, CDR2 YYREEE (reference sequence). CDR3 length: 14 amino acids. With V trimmed by 4 bases and J by 2 bases, 5 bases remained unmatched.

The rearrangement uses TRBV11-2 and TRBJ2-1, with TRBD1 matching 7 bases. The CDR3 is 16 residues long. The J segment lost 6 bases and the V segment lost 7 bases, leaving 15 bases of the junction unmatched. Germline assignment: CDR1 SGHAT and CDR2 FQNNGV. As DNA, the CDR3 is TGTGCCAGCACCACCCGGGGAGAGGGGGCGTCCAATGAGCAGTTCTTC. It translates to CASTTRGEGASNEQFF.

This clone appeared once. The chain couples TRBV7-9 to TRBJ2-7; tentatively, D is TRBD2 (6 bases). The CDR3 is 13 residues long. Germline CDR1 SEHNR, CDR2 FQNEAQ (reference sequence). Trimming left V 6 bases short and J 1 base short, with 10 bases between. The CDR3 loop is CASRGRGSYEQYF. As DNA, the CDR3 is TGTGCCAGCAGAGGGCGGGGATCCTACGAGCAGTACTTC.

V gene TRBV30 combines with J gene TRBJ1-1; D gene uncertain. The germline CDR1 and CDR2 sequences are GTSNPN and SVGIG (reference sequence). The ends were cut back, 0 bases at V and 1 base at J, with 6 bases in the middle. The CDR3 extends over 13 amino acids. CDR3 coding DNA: TGTGCCTGGAGTGTAGGTCAGAACACTGAAGCTTTCTTT. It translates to CAWSVGQNTEAFF.

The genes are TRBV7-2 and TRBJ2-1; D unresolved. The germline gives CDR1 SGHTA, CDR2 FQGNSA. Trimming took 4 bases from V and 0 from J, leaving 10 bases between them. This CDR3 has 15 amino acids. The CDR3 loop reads CASSSTRSSYNEQFF. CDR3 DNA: TGTGCCAGCAGCTCCACCCGCAGCTCCTACAATGAGCAGTTCTTC. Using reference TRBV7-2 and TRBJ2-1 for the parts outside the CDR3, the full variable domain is GAGVSQSPSNKVTEKGKDVELRCDPISGHTALYWYRQSLGQGLEFLIYFQGNSAPDKSGLPSDRFSAERTGGSVSTLTIQRTQQEDSAVYLCASSSTRSSYNEQFFGPGTRLTVL.

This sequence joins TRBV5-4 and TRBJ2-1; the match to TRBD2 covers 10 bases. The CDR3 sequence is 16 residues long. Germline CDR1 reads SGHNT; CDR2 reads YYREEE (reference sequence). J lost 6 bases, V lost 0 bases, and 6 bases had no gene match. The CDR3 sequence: CASSLVKTSGPNEQFF. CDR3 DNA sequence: TGTGCCAGCAGCTTGGTTAAGACTAGCGGGCCCAATGAGCAGTTCTTC. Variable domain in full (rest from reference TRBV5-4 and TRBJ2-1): ETGVTQSPTHLIKTRGQQVTLRCSSQSGHNTVSWYQQALGQGPQFIFQYYREEENGRGNFPPRFSGLQFPNYSSELNVNALELDDSALYLCASSLVKTSGPNEQFFGPGTRLTVL.

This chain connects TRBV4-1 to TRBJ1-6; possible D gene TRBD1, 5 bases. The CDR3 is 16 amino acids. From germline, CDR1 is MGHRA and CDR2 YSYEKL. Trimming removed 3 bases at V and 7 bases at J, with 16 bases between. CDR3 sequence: CASSHTLRERNSPLHF. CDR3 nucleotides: TGCGCCAGCAGCCACACGCTCAGGGAGAGGAATTCACCCCTCCACTTT.

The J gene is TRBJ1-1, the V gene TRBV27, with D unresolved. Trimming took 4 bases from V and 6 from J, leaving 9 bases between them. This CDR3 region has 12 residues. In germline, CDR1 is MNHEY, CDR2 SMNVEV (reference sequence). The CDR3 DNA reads TGTGCCAGCAGTTCCGGCTGGGCTGAAGCTTTCTTT. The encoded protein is CASSSGWAEAFF.

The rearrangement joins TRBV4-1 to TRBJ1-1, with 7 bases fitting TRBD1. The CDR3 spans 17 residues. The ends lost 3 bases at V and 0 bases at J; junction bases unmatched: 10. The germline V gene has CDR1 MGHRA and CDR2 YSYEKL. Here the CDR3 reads CASSQTPETGMNTEAFF. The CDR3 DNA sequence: TGCGCCAGCAGCCAGACACCCGAGACAGGGATGAACACTGAAGCTTTCTTT.

As DNA, the CDR3 is TGCGCCAGCAGTCCGATAGTTAACACTGAAGCTTTCTTT. It codes for CASSPIVNTEAFF. The V and J genes are TRBV23-1 and TRBJ1-1; D unresolved. TRBV23-1 is designated an ORF whose function remains uncertain. The CDR3 totals 13 residues. Trimming left V 4 bases short and J 2 bases short, with 8 bases between.

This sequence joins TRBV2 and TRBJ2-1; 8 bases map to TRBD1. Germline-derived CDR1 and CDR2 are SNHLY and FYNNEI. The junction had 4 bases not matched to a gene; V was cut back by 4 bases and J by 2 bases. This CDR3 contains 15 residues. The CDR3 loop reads CASSVDRGPYNEQFF. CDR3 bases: TGTGCCAGCAGTGTCGACAGGGGACCCTACAATGAGCAGTTCTTC. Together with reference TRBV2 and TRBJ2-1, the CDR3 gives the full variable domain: EPEVTQTPSHQVTQMGQEVILRCVPISNHLYFYWYRQILGQKVEFLVSFYNNEISEKSEIFDDQFSVERPDGSNFTLKIRSTKLEDSAMYFCASSVDRGPYNEQFFGPGTRLTVL.

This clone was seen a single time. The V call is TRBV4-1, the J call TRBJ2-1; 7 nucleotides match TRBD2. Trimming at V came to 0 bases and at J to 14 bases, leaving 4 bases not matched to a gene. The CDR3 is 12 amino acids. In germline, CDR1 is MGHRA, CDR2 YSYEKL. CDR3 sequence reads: CASSQDGRGEFF. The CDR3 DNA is TGCGCCAGCAGCCAAGATGGACGGGGGGAGTTCTTC.

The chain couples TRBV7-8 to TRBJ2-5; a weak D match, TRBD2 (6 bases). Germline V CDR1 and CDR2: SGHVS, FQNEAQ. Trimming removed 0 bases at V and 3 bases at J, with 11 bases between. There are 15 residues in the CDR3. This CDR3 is CASSLAATRKETQYF. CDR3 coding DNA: TGTGCCAGCAGCTTAGCGGCGACTAGGAAAGAGACCCAGTACTTC.

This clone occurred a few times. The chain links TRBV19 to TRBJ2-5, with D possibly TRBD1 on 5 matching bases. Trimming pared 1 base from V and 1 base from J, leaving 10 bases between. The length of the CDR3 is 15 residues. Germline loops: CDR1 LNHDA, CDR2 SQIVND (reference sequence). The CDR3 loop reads CASSIGGILQETQYF. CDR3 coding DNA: TGTGCCAGTAGTATAGGGGGCATCCTCCAAGAGACCCAGTACTTC.

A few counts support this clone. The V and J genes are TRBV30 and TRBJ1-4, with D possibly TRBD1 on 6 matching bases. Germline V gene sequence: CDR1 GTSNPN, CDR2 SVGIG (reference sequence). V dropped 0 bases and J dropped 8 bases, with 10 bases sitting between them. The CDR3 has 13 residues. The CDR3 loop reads CAWSVWGREKLFF. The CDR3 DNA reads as TGTGCCTGGAGTGTCTGGGGGCGGGAAAAACTGTTTTTT.

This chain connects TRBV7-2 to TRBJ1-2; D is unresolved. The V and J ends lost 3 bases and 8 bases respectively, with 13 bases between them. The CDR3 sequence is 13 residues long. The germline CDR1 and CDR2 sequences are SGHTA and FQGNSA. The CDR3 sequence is CASSFKGGSGYTF. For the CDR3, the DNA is TGTGCCAGCAGCTTCAAAGGAGGGAGCGGCTACACCTTC.

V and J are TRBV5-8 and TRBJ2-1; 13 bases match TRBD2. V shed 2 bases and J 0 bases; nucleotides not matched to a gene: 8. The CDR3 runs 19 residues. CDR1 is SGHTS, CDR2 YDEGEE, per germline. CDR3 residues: CASSFSAGLAGASYNEQFF. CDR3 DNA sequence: TGTGCCAGCAGCTTTTCAGCAGGACTAGCGGGGGCCTCCTACAATGAGCAGTTCTTC. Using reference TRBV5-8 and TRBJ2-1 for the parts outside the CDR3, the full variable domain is EAGVTQSPTHLIKTRGQQATLRCSPISGHTSVYWYQQALGLGLQFLLWYDEGEERNRGNFPPRFSGRQFPNYSSELNVNALELEDSALYLCASSFSAGLAGASYNEQFFGPGTRLTVL.

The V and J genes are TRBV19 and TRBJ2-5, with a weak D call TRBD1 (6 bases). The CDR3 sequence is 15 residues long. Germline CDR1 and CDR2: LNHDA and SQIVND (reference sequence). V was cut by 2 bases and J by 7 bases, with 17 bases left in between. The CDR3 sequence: CASSITSGTRGTQYF. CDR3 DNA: TGTGCCAGTAGTATAACTTCGGGGACAAGGGGGACCCAGTACTTC.

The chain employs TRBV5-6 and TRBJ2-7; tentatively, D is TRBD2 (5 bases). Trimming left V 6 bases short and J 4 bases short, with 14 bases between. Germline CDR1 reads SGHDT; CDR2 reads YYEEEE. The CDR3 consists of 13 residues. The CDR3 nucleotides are TGTGCCAGCAATTTACTAGAGAGTTACGAGCAGTACTTC. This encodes CASNLLESYEQYF.